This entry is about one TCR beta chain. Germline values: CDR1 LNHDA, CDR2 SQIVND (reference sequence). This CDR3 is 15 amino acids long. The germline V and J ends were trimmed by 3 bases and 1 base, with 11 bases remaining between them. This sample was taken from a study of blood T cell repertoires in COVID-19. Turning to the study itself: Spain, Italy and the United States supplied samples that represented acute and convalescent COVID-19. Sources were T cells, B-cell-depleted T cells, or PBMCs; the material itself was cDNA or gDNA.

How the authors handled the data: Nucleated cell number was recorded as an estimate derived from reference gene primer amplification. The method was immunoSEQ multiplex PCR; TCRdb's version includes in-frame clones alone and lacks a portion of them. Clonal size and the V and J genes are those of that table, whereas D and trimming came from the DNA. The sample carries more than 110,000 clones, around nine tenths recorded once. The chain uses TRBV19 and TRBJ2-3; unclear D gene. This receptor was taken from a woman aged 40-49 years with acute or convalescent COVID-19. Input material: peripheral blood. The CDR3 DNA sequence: TGTGCCAGTAGTATCATCCCGAGAGGCACAGATACGCAGTATTTT. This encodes CASSIIPRGTDTQYF.